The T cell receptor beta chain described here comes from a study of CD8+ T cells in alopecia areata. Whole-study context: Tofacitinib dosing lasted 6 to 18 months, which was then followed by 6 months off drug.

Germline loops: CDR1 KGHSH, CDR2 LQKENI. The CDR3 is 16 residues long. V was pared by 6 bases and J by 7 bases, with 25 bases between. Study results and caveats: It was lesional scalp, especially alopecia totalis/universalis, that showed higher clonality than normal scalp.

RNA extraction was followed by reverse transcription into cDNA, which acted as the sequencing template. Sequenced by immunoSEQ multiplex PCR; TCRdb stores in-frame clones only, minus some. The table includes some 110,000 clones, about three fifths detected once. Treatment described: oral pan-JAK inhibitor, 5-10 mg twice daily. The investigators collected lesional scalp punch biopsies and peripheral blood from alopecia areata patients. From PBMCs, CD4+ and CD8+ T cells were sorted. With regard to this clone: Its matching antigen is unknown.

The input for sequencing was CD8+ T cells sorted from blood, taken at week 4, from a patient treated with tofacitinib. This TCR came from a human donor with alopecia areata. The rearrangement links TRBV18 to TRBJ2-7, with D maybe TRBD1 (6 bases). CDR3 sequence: CASSPSPGTTKWEQYF. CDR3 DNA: TGTGCCAGCTCCCCTTCTCCCGGGACAACCAAGTGGGAGCAGTACTTC.